A selection of T cell receptor beta chains follows, all from one sample in a study of CXCR3-negative and CXCR3-positive naive CD8 T cells. No DNA is given; TCRdb re-called the 5' RACE reads and lists each CDR3 protein once. The sample's table shows fewer than 140,000 distinct CDR3 sequences. The sample was naive CXCR3+ CD8+ T cells from blood. These receptors all stem from a human donor in good health. Some clones in this sample may be carry-over from other donors' samples. Both conserved end residues are part of each CDR3. Fields, in order: J gene, V gene, CDR3 protein.

j_call: TRBJ1-2
v_call: TRBV20-1
cdr3_aa: CSATSGTVGYTF

j_call: TRBJ2-7
v_call: TRBV27
cdr3_aa: CASSLSFREYEQYF

j_call: TRBJ2-7
v_call: TRBV4-2
cdr3_aa: CASSVQTSGMDVYEQYF

j_call: TRBJ1-4
v_call: TRBV12-3/TRBV12-4
cdr3_aa: CASSLGRLDEKLFF

j_call: TRBJ2-7
v_call: TRBV28
cdr3_aa: CASSLPRRRGHYEQYF

j_call: TRBJ1-1
v_call: TRBV15
cdr3_aa: CATSRGTGMNTEAFF

j_call: TRBJ1-4
v_call: TRBV6-1
cdr3_aa: CASSEDVANEKLFF

j_call: TRBJ1-3
v_call: TRBV7-9
cdr3_aa: CASTTGGGGNTIYF

j_call: TRBJ2-3
v_call: TRBV7-3
cdr3_aa: CASSPDLGLADTDTQYF

j_call: TRBJ2-1
v_call: TRBV19
cdr3_aa: CASSMGGNNEQFF

j_call: TRBJ1-1
v_call: TRBV20-1
cdr3_aa: CSASATHGRAIEAFF

j_call: TRBJ2-7
v_call: TRBV20-1
cdr3_aa: CSARGGEAYEQYF

j_call: TRBJ2-4
v_call: TRBV20-1
cdr3_aa: CSASGTAPSTSLAKNIQYF

j_call: TRBJ2-3
v_call: TRBV12-3/TRBV12-4
cdr3_aa: CASSLREGDYTDTQYF

j_call: TRBJ2-7
v_call: TRBV5-1
cdr3_aa: CASSLGSHSYEQYF

j_call: TRBJ2-7
v_call: TRBV12-3/TRBV12-4
cdr3_aa: CASSFGISYEQYF

j_call: TRBJ1-1
v_call: TRBV7-9
cdr3_aa: CASSPVQGGTEAFF

j_call: TRBJ2-1
v_call: TRBV7-2
cdr3_aa: CASSSGGYSEQFF

j_call: TRBJ2-7
v_call: TRBV20-1
cdr3_aa: CSARRRLADGEWNYEQYF

j_call: TRBJ2-7
v_call: TRBV15
cdr3_aa: CATSRIPATSGAYEQYF

j_call: TRBJ2-1
v_call: TRBV7-6
cdr3_aa: CASSLMQSYNEQFF

j_call: TRBJ2-2
v_call: TRBV6-5
cdr3_aa: CASSDLRTGLAGELFF

j_call: TRBJ1-2
v_call: TRBV13
cdr3_aa: CASSRGGREGYTF

j_call: TRBJ2-7
v_call: TRBV29-1
cdr3_aa: CSVAGGTSYEQYF

j_call: TRBJ2-2
v_call: TRBV7-3
cdr3_aa: CASSSPGNPNTGELFF

j_call: TRBJ2-6
v_call: TRBV27
cdr3_aa: CASSLIRSTGANVLTF

j_call: TRBJ1-1
v_call: TRBV4-2
cdr3_aa: CASSQVYGSDTEAFF

j_call: TRBJ2-1
v_call: TRBV15
cdr3_aa: CATSRETGNYNEQFF

j_call: TRBJ1-1
v_call: TRBV4-1
cdr3_aa: CASSQVGGAVAFF

j_call: TRBJ2-1
v_call: TRBV13
cdr3_aa: CASSGGQSYNEQFF

j_call: TRBJ2-5
v_call: TRBV3-1
cdr3_aa: CASSQVSGGDRETQYF

j_call: TRBJ2-6
v_call: TRBV14
cdr3_aa: CASSSRPLEVETDSGANVLTF

j_call: TRBJ2-1
v_call: TRBV7-2
cdr3_aa: CASSLGYGGAYNEQFF

j_call: TRBJ2-5
v_call: TRBV28
cdr3_aa: CASSLVAGGEISEETQYF

j_call: TRBJ1-3
v_call: TRBV4-1
cdr3_aa: CASSQVTGNTIYF

j_call: TRBJ1-1
v_call: TRBV30
cdr3_aa: CASTGAWNTEAFF